This is a list of T cell receptor beta chains from one sample in a study of T cell changes during pregnancy in multiple sclerosis. Sequencing was performed with immunoSEQ multiplex PCR; in TCRdb, only in-frame clones are kept and a portion is missing. The table has 30,000 to 45,000 clones, 75% to 90% seen once. Material: CD8+ T cells from peripheral blood mononuclear cells, obtained in the third trimester of pregnancy. Receptors were obtained from a female donor with multiple sclerosis, enrolled in a pregnancy study. CDR3s include the opening cysteine and the closing phenylalanine or tryptophan. A D gene is named only where the DNA matches it firmly. Clone sizes are given selectively: once, few, many, or a class where the clone is expanded.

NA	TRBJ1-5	NA	TRBV10-3	CAISESSNQPQHF	TGTGCCATCAGTGAGTCGAGTAATCAGCCCCAGCATTTT
NA	TRBJ1-2	NA	TRBV4-2	CASSQIAGSDYGYTF	TGTGCCAGCAGCCAAATTGCAGGGTCGGACTATGGCTACACCTTC
NA	TRBJ1-5	NA	TRBV7-2	CASSLGLDQPQHF	TGTGCCAGCAGCTTAGGACTCGATCAGCCCCAGCATTTT
TRBD2	TRBJ2-5	few	TRBV6-4	CASSELAGEGQETQYF	TGTGCCAGCAGTGAACTAGCGGGTGAGGGGCAAGAGACCCAGTACTTC
NA	TRBJ2-1	NA	TRBV5-4	CASSEWDTGQQPEQFF	TGTGCCAGCAGCGAGTGGGACACGGGTCAGCAGCCTGAGCAGTTCTTC
TRBD2	TRBJ2-5	NA	TRBV29-1	CSVEATGGRRETQYF	TGCAGCGTTGAAGCGACGGGGGGAAGAAGAGAGACCCAGTACTTC
TRBD2	TRBJ2-2	NA	TRBV13	CASSYALAGGTGELFF	TGTGCCAGCAGCTATGCTTTAGCGGGAGGGACCGGGGAGCTGTTTTTT
NA	TRBJ2-5	once	TRBV2	CASRQFGGIQETQYF	TGTGCCAGCAGGCAATTTGGGGGGATCCAAGAGACCCAGTACTTC
TRBD2	TRBJ2-1	NA	TRBV4-1	CASSPSGNSYNEQFF	TGCGCCAGCAGCCCTAGCGGGAACTCTTACAATGAGCAGTTCTTC
TRBD2	TRBJ2-5	NA	TRBV5-1	CASSFIAGVMETQYF	TGCGCCAGCAGCTTTATAGCGGGAGTAATGGAGACCCAGTACTTC
NA	TRBJ2-7	NA	TRBV7-9	CASSLRQGVEQYF	TGTGCCAGCAGCTTACGTCAGGGTGTCGAGCAGTACTTC
NA	TRBJ1-1	NA	TRBV11-2	CASSRDRNTFF	TGTGCCAGCAGCAGAGACAGAAACACTTTCTTT
TRBD1	TRBJ1-2	NA	TRBV14	CASSPTGLYGYTF	TGTGCCAGCTCCCCGACAGGGCTCTATGGCTACACCTTC
NA	TRBJ1-1	NA	TRBV27	CASSWVAGGGTEAFF	TGTGCCAGCAGTTGGGTGGCTGGGGGGGGGACTGAAGCTTTCTTT
NA	TRBJ2-7	NA	TRBV29-1	CSVEVGRQIEGYEQYF	TGCAGCGTTGAAGTGGGTCGACAGATTGAAGGATACGAGCAGTACTTC
TRBD2	TRBJ2-7	NA	TRBV4-1	CASSLMGTSGNSYEQYF	TGCGCCAGCAGCCTGATGGGGACTAGCGGAAACTCCTACGAGCAGTACTTC